This T cell receptor beta chain appears in the sequencing data of a study of blood T cell repertoires in COVID-19. Trimming stripped 5 bases from V and 0 bases from J, with 16 bases between. Germline CDR1 is MDHEN and CDR2 is SYDVKM. The CDR3 runs 16 residues. This clone was found a few times. Assay: immunoSEQ multiplex PCR; the TCRdb copy retains only in-frame clones and omits some. The sample has roughly 74,000 clones; 84% are singletons. The sequenced material came from peripheral blood. This TCR was recovered from a man aged 65-85 years with acute or convalescent COVID-19. The J gene is TRBJ2-5, the V gene TRBV28; possible D gene TRBD2, 6 bases. CDR3 nucleotides: TGTGCCAGCAGTCAGACCCCCCGGGGGTACCAAGAGACCCAGTACTTC. The encoded protein is CASSQTPRGYQETQYF.